A selection of T cell receptor beta chains follows, all from one sample in a study of human T cells and chemical hapten exposure. TCRdb re-called the RACE reads with MiXCR, one entry per CDR3 protein. Of fewer than 150,000 distinct CDR3 sequences detected, 12% to 15% appear once; the ten largest clones hold 0.92%. The sequenced sample was whole blood, obtained in connection with sensitization to the hapten diphenylcyclopropenone (DPC). These receptors were collected from a man between 18 and 29 years old with alopecia areata. Some clones in this sample may be carry-over from other donors' samples. Both conserved end residues are part of each CDR3. Each record gives: clone size, D gene, J gene, V gene, CDR3 DNA, CDR3 protein. The D gene is left open where the match is weak. Size tells how often a clone was seen (once, few, many) or the class of an expanded clone, and some rows leave it out.

size: few; D: .; J: TRBJ1-1; V: TRBV6-5; DNA: TGTGCCAGCAGTTACTCGATCAAGGAGGGAGTGGGGATGAACACTGAAGCTTTCTTT; CDR3: CASSYSIKEGVGMNTEAFF
size: few; D: .; J: TRBJ1-5; V: TRBV12-3/TRBV12-4; DNA: TGTGCCAGCAGTTTCGGCAGACCTGGGAATAATCAGCCCCAGCATTTT; CDR3: CASSFGRPGNNQPQHF
size: few; D: TRBD2; J: TRBJ2-1; V: TRBV6-5; DNA: TGTGCCAGCAGTTACTTAGGCGGGGGGGCAGACAATGAGCAGTTCTTC; CDR3: CASSYLGGGADNEQFF
size: few; D: TRBD1; J: TRBJ2-1; V: TRBV7-9; DNA: TGTGCCAGCAGCCTGAGCCTACAGGGGAAGGTGGGCAATGAGCAGTTCTTC; CDR3: CASSLSLQGKVGNEQFF
size: .; D: TRBD1; J: TRBJ1-5; V: TRBV5-8; DNA: TGTGCCAGCAGCTTTGGACAGGGCTTGTATCAGCCCCAGCATTTT; CDR3: CASSFGQGLYQPQHF
size: few; D: TRBD1; J: TRBJ2-2; V: TRBV29-1; DNA: TGCAGCGTTGGATCAGGGGGCACCGGGGAGCTGTTTTTT; CDR3: CSVGSGGTGELFF
size: few; D: TRBD2; J: TRBJ2-1; V: TRBV28; DNA: TGTGCCAGCAGTTTTGGTTCCGGGGGGGCCTCGAATGAGCAGTTCTTC; CDR3: CASSFGSGGASNEQFF
size: .; D: .; J: TRBJ1-3; V: TRBV19; DNA: TGTGCCAGTAGTACAGGGAGAACGGCCATATATTTT; CDR3: CASSTGRTAIYF
size: .; D: .; J: TRBJ2-1; V: TRBV7-3; DNA: TGTGCCAGCAGCTTAACGGGGGACGGAAACAATGAGCAGTTCTTC; CDR3: CASSLTGDGNNEQFF
size: .; D: .; J: TRBJ1-1; V: TRBV15; DNA: TGTGCCACCAGCAGAGATCGGGGGGGCCTGAACACTGAAGCTTTCTTT; CDR3: CATSRDRGGLNTEAFF
size: .; D: TRBD2; J: TRBJ2-5; V: TRBV7-2; DNA: TGTGCCAGCAGCGTTAGCGGGGTAGGGGAGACCCAGTACTTC; CDR3: CASSVSGVGETQYF
size: .; D: TRBD2; J: TRBJ2-1; V: TRBV5-1; DNA: TGCGCCAGCAGCGGAGGGACTAGCGGGGAATCCTACAATGAGCAGTTCTTC; CDR3: CASSGGTSGESYNEQFF
size: few; D: .; J: TRBJ1-2; V: TRBV3-1; DNA: TGTGCCAGCAGCCAAGGGCTTCGCGACGGTAACTATGGCTACACCTTC; CDR3: CASSQGLRDGNYGYTF
size: many; D: .; J: TRBJ2-3; V: TRBV4-3; DNA: TGCGCCAGCAGCCAAGATAGGTGGGGAGGAGATACGCAGTATTTT; CDR3: CASSQDRWGGDTQYF
size: many; D: .; J: TRBJ2-1; V: TRBV29-1; DNA: TGCAGCGTTGACCGGGCAGGGGGGAATGAGCAGTTCTTC; CDR3: CSVDRAGGNEQFF
size: .; D: TRBD2; J: TRBJ2-3; V: TRBV12-3/TRBV12-4; DNA: TGTGCCAGCAGTTTGGAGCGGGGGGGCGGTGATACGCAGTATTTT; CDR3: CASSLERGGGDTQYF
size: few; D: .; J: TRBJ1-3; V: TRBV7-9; DNA: TGTGCCAGCAGCCCCGGACGGGTCTCTGGAAACACCATATATTTT; CDR3: CASSPGRVSGNTIYF
size: .; D: TRBD1; J: TRBJ2-3; V: TRBV29-1; DNA: TGCAGCGTTGAAGTGGTAGGGACAGCGACAGATACGCAGTATTTT; CDR3: CSVEVVGTATDTQYF
size: few; D: TRBD1; J: TRBJ1-4; V: TRBV7-9; DNA: TGTGCCAGCAGCTCGACAGGGGAGTTTGAAAAACTGTTTTTT; CDR3: CASSSTGEFEKLFF
size: once; D: .; J: TRBJ2-7; V: TRBV20-1; DNA: TGCAGTGCTAAGTACTACGAGCAGTACTTC; CDR3: CSAKYYEQYF
size: once; D: .; J: TRBJ2-7; V: TRBV4-3; DNA: TGCGCCAGCAGCCAAGGCAGATTCCTTTCCTACGAGCAGTACTTC; CDR3: CASSQGRFLSYEQYF
size: .; D: .; J: TRBJ2-2; V: TRBV27; DNA: TGTGCCAGCAGTTTCCCCAATGCCGGGGAGCTGTTTTTT; CDR3: CASSFPNAGELFF
size: .; D: .; J: TRBJ2-3; V: TRBV15; DNA: TGTGCCACCAGCAGCCCCCAGACAGATACGCAGTATTTT; CDR3: CATSSPQTDTQYF
size: few; D: .; J: TRBJ1-4; V: TRBV29-1; DNA: TGCAGCGTAAGGGACCCCAGAAGGGGAAAACTGTTTTTT; CDR3: CSVRDPRRGKLFF
size: .; D: .; J: TRBJ2-7; V: TRBV29-1; DNA: TGCAGCGCCGGGGCGGGCGACGAGCAGTACTTC; CDR3: CSAGAGDEQYF
size: .; D: .; J: TRBJ1-2; V: TRBV29-1; DNA: TGCAGCGTTGTCGTCTATAGTAACTATGGCTACACCTTC; CDR3: CSVVVYSNYGYTF